The text below deals with one T cell receptor (beta chain). Its cognate antigen has yet to be identified. No base qualities exist here, and no much larger clone lies one base off it. This specimen belongs to a study of shared clonotypes between healthy human individuals (dated by TCRdb to 2020 to 2021). With respect to the entire study: The cohort comprised a couple of women and three men aged 18 to 49 years. To estimate repertoire size and how much clonotype sharing occurs between individuals, the study deeply sequenced the blood TCR repertoires of 4 to 6 healthy adults. Libraries were prepared and TCR repertoires were sequenced by different laboratories using diverse techniques, in order to increase sequencing depth and limit assay-specific biases. Leukapheresis yielded between about 0.85 and 10 billion PBMCs per donor.

The paper as a whole reports these results and caveats: The small number of donors limited the genetic and exposure-history diversity represented. Sampling was limited to blood, and TCR repertoires in tissue likely differ from TCR repertoires in blood. Based on pairwise subsampling, the degree of clonotype sharing among donors was expected to be affected by sequencing depth.

Using the deep immunoSEQ assay, multiplex PCR amplified TCR CDR3 regions from genomic DNA. Extracted genomic DNA from each cell subset was spread evenly across all wells of several immunoSEQ 96-well plates, with each plate serving as a replicate. For unsorted PBMC, roughly 270 ng genomic DNA, equal to 25,000 to 35,000 T cell genomes, was loaded into each replicate PCR. Genomic DNA from unsorted PBMC was sequenced over ten immunoSEQ deep assay plates. Purified libraries were quantified with a Qubit 3.0 fluorometer, sized on a Bioanalyzer 2100, and re-quantified with the KAPA Library Quantification kit. Every immunoSEQ 96-well plate was sequenced on a dedicated single-read 150-cycle Illumina NextSeq 550 flow cell. The paper's data handling went like this. Because the immunoSEQ output held only junctional sequences and lacked quality scores, the filtering could not match the filtering applied to full-length reads. Sequences were annotated with PyIR, a Python wrapper for IgBLAST v1.9, using IMGT germline references to assign V/J genes and CDR3. Any read was removed if the V/J assignment was weak (E-value above 1e-6), the CDR3 was missing, or the read contained stop codons, out-of-frame junctions, or ambiguous translated residues. V3J clonotypes were defined as sequences sharing an identical inferred V gene, J gene, and CDR3 amino acid sequence. The percentage overlap between two repertoires was calculated by dividing the number of shared unique clonotypes by the size of the smaller repertoire. Three approaches were used to assess repertoire richness: RTK rarefaction, the Chao1 estimator, and Recon v2.1 estimates of unobserved clonotypes. TCRdb limited this immuneACCESS table to in-frame rearrangements with V and J called. A share of clones is missing; checked studies link under half to unresolved V genes, and the rest is unexplained. The V and J calls and clone size were taken over from that table, and D and trimming were inferred from the DNA. Here the sample has about 560,000 clones; around 80% occur a single time. Of the sample, about 12% is held by the ten largest clones.

CDR1 and CDR2, looked up from the germline V gene, are LGHNA and YNFKEQ. V is trimmed back by 5 bases and J by 5 bases, and the junction contains 5 bases that no gene match accounts for. The cysteine opens and the phenylalanine closes a CDR3 of 15 amino acids. CDR3 DNA is the only sequence kept; it has 45 bases, read in frame from the first base. Donors were healthy HIV-negative adults with no recently reported acute infections or vaccinations. Every donor was a Caucasian adult residing in Nashville, Tennessee, USA. For unsorted samples, 75 million to 90 million PBMCs were counted, and genomic DNA was extracted using the QIAamp DNA Blood Mini kit. After blood collection by leukapheresis, PBMCs were isolated using Ficoll-Histopaque density gradient centrifugation and then cryopreserved in the vapor phase of liquid nitrogen.

The receptor chain draws on TRBV4-2 and TRBJ2-1; TRBD2 aligns with 11 central bases. Sequenced input: PBMCs. This TCR was sampled from a middle-aged woman in good health. Some clones in this sample may be carry-over from other donors' samples. This receptor has the CDR3 CASSYTSGRNNEQFF. The nucleotides are TGTGCCAGCAGCTACACTAGCGGGAGAAACAATGAGCAGTTCTTC.